This T cell receptor (beta chain) emerged from a study of T cells in localized non-small cell lung cancer. General study findings and limits: Median around 62 top-100 tumor clones were shared with paired adjacent lung. Heterogeneity within the tumor remains possible, as just one region underwent sequencing. The highest T cell clonality was in uninvolved adjacent lung, above tumor.

Trimming left V 1 base short and J 10 bases short, with 19 bases between. Per the germline V gene, CDR1 is SQVTM and CDR2 is ANQGSEA. This CDR3 region has 14 residues. TCRdb keeps only in-frame clones here, not all; method: immunoSEQ multiplex PCR. The sample holds 2,900 or so clones, around 26% seen once. Comment on this clone: The antigen is unknown.

Sequenced here: lung tumor tissue, sampled before any cancer treatment. This clonotype was sampled from a man aged 18 to 49 with stage I lung adenocarcinoma. This sequence joins TRBV29-1 and TRBJ1-1, with D maybe TRBD1 (5 bases). CDR3 amino acids: CSVEVSRGVGRAFF. The CDR3 bases are TGCAGCGTTGAAGTTAGTAGGGGCGTGGGGCGAGCTTTCTTT.